The clone carrying this T cell receptor (beta chain) was seen more than once but under ten times. Its target is unknown. This specimen comes from a study of CD8 T cells in ankylosing spondylitis. Study-wide results and caveats: Reportedly, disease-linked clones are significantly enriched in ankylosing spondylitis patients' matched synovial fluid. Reactive arthritis synovial fluid and blood were previously reported to contain some motif variants. Characteristic of ankylosing spondylitis blood, it appeared, was a TCR beta motif comprising roughly eight highly homologous variants.

Construction of TCR beta libraries was performed using quantitative 5'-RACE with molecular barcodes. A single record per CDR3 protein comes from TCRdb applying MiXCR to the 5' RACE reads. The data show hundreds of thousands of distinct CDR3 sequences, with roughly 24% seen just once and under 8% held by the top ten. The CDR3 runs 18 residues. CDR1 is SNHLY, CDR2 FYNNEI, per germline. V trimming: 4 bases; J trimming: 4 bases; junction bases outside the gene matches: 12. Sequencing was performed on blood, either unsorted or a sorted T cell fraction (not recorded which). V and J are TRBV2 and TRBJ2-1; 11 bases match TRBD2. This TCR derives from a male donor with ankylosing spondylitis or in good health (not recorded which). The CDR3 sequence is CASSAEGLAGSRYNEQFF. CDR3 coding DNA: TGTGCCAGCAGTGCGGAAGGACTAGCGGGCTCAAGGTACAATGAGCAGTTCTTC.